This TCR beta chain was captured in a study of shared clonotypes between healthy human individuals. Using immunoSEQ multiplex PCR, the repertoire was profiled, and TCRdb retains in-frame clones only, with some absent. The repertoire consists of about 2.4 million clones, with 85% to 95% occurring once and the leading ten covering about 0.13%. This CDR3 region has 13 residues. Germline V gene data show CDR1 as ENHRY and CDR2 as SYGVKD. V lost 4 bases, J lost 5 bases, and 11 bases lay in between. The donor cohort consisted entirely of Caucasian adults residing in Nashville, Tennessee. The receptor comes from a young man in good health. What was sequenced was naive CD4+ T cells sorted from blood. Specified subset: CD45RA+ positively selected. The rearrangement joins TRBV10-3 to TRBJ2-5; possibly TRBD2 for D (5 bases). The CDR3 loop reads CAISAGGRETQYF. In DNA, the CDR3 is TGTGCCATCAGTGCGGGCGGGCGGGAGACCCAGTACTTC.